A few counts support the clone carrying this T cell receptor (beta chain). The data stem from a study of T-cell memory formation after mild COVID-19. A single record per CDR3 protein comes from TCRdb applying MiXCR to the 5' RACE reads. The sample holds approximately 250,000 distinct CDR3 sequences; approximately 16% are singletons and the top ten take more than 20%. In germline, CDR1 is SGHTA, CDR2 FQGNSA. This CDR3 has 14 amino acids. Trimming shortened V by 7 bases and J by 2 bases, and 13 bases separated the two germline ends. This sequence originates from a man aged 18 to 30 who had mild COVID-19 (a few samples of this study predate the infection). Cell type and time point are not known. The sample taken for sequencing was PBMCs or a T cell subset sorted from them (not recorded which). V is TRBV7-2 and J is TRBJ2-3; D gene ambiguous. The CDR3 sequence: CASTPGISTDTQYF. CDR3 DNA: TGTGCCAGCACCCCGGGTATCTCCACAGATACGCAGTATTTT.